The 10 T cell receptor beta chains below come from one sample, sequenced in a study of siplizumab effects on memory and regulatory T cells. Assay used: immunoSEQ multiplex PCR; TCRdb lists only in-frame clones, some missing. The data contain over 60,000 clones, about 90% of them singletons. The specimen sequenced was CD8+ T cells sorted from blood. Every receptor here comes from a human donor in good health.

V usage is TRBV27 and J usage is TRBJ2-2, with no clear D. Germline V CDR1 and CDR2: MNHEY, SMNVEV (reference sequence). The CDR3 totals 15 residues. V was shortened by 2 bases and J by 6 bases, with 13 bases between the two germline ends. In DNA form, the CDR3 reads TGTGCCAGCAGTTTAAGGCAATATATGTCCGGGGAGCTGTTTTTT. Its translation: CASSLRQYMSGELFF.

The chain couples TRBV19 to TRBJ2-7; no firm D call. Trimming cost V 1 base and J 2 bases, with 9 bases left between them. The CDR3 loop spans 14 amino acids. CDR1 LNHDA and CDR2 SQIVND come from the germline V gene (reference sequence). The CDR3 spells CASSIVSGAYEQYF. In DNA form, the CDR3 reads TGTGCCAGTAGTATAGTTAGTGGAGCCTACGAGCAGTACTTC.

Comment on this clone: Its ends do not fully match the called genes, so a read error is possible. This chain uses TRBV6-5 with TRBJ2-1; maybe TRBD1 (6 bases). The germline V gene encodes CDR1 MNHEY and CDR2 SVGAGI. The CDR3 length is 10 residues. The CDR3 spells CASRGAPKVF. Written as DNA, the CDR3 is TGTGCCAGCAGGGGGGCCCCTAAGGTCTTC.

CDR3 sequence reads: CASSLAGTDYEQYF. CDR3 DNA: TGTGCCAGCAGCTTAGCCGGGACAGACTACGAGCAGTACTTC. This chain connects TRBV7-9 to TRBJ2-7; 7 bases fit TRBD1. The CDR3 spans 14 residues. Trimming at V came to 0 bases and at J to 3 bases, leaving 2 bases not matched to a gene. CDR1 and CDR2 (germline): SEHNR, FQNEAQ (reference sequence).

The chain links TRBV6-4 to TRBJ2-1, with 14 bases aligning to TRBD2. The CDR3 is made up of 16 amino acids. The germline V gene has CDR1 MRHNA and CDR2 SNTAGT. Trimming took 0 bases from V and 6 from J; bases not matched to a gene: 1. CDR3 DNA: TGTGCCAGCAGTGACTCCGGGACTAGCGGGAGCAATGAGCAGTTCTTC. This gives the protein CASSDSGTSGSNEQFF.

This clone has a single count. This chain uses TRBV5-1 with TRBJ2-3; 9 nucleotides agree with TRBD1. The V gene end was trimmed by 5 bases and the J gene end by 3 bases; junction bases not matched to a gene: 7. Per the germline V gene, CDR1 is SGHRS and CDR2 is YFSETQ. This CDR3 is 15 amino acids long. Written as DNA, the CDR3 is TGCGCCAGCAGTTTTATCGGGACAGGGACAGATACGCAGTATTTT. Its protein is CASSFIGTGTDTQYF.

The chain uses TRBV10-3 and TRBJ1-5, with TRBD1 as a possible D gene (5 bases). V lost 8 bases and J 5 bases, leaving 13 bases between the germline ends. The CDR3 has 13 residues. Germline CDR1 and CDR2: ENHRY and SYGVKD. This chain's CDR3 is CAIGGGGDQPQHF. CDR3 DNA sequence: TGTGCCATCGGAGGCGGAGGGGATCAGCCCCAGCATTTT.

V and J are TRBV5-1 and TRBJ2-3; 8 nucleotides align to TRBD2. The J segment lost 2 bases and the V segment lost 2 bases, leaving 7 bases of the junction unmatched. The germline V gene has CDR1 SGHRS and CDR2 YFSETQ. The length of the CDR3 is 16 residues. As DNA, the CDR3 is TGCGCCAGCAGCTTAAATCTAGCGGGCCACACAGATACGCAGTATTTT. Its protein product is CASSLNLAGHTDTQYF.

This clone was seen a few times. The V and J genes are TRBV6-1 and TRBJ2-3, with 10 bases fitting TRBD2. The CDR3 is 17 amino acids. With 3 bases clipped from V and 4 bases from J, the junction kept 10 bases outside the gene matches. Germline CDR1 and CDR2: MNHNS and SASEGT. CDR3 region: CASSEATSGPPADTQYF. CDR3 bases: TGTGCCAGCAGTGAGGCGACTAGCGGGCCCCCGGCAGATACGCAGTATTTT.

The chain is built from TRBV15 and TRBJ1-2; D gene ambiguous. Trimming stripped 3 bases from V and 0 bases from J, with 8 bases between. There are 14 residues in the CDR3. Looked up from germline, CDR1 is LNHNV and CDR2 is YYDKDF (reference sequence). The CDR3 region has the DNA TGTGCCACCAGCAGGCAGCTTTCTAACTATGGCTACACCTTC. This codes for CATSRQLSNYGYTF.